This is a list of T cell receptor beta chains from one sample in a study of control samples from healthy donors and cancer patients. Sequencing was performed with immunoSEQ multiplex PCR; in TCRdb, only in-frame clones are kept and a portion is missing. The sample has 100,000 to 150,000 clones, roughly 90% seen once. Sequencing was performed on blood. Source of these receptors: a man aged 18-30 years in good health. CDR3s include the opening cysteine and the closing phenylalanine or tryptophan. D genes are given only for firm matches. The size entry is marked missing in some rows and otherwise reads once, few, many or a size class.

TRBV11-2	.	.	TRBJ1-5	CASSRSQGYSNQPQHF	TGTGCCAGCAGCCGATCTCAGGGCTACAGCAATCAGCCCCAGCATTTT
TRBV6-6	.	.	TRBJ1-2	CASSYPPDGNYGYTF	TGTGCCAGCAGTTACCCACCGGACGGGAACTATGGCTACACCTTC
TRBV20-1	.	.	TRBJ2-2	CSASYRGYTGELFF	TGCAGTGCTAGTTATAGGGGATATACCGGGGAGCTGTTTTTT
TRBV5-5	.	.	TRBJ2-2	CASSLGGLNTGELFF	TGTGCCAGCAGCTTAGGAGGATTGAACACCGGGGAGCTGTTTTTT
TRBV21-1	.	.	TRBJ1-1	CASSKALRGRNTEAFF	TGTGCCAGCAGCAAAGCGCTCAGGGGGCGTAACACTGAAGCTTTCTTT
TRBV21-1	once	.	TRBJ2-3	CASRLRGPNTDTQYF	TGTGCCAGCAGACTGCGGGGCCCAAACACAGATACGCAGTATTTT
TRBV6-5	once	TRBD1	TRBJ1-4	CASSRAGQGNEKLFF	TGTGCCAGCAGTCGCGCCGGACAGGGGAATGAAAAACTGTTTTTT
TRBV7-9	.	.	TRBJ1-3	CASRMSTGNTIYF	TGTGCCAGCAGAATGTCTACAGGAAACACCATATATTTT
TRBV15	.	.	TRBJ1-4	CATSSDITNEKLFF	TGTGCCACCAGCAGTGATATTACGAATGAAAAACTGTTTTTT
TRBV18	.	.	TRBJ1-4	CASSPRQDRDEKLFF	TGTGCCAGCTCACCGCGACAAGACCGAGATGAAAAACTGTTTTTT
TRBV5-1	.	.	TRBJ1-6	CASSFFTGEDSPLHF	TGCGCCAGCAGCTTTTTTACCGGAGAGGATTCACCCCTCCACTTT
TRBV5-6	once	TRBD1	TRBJ1-1	CASSTMTGETEAFF	TGTGCCAGCAGCACCATGACAGGGGAGACTGAAGCTTTCTTT
TRBV27	.	.	TRBJ2-1	CASTRDSSSYNEQFF	TGTGCCAGCACAAGGGACTCCAGCTCCTACAATGAGCAGTTCTTC
TRBV5-6	many	TRBD1	TRBJ1-2	CASSSATTGGASYTF	TGTGCCAGCAGCTCAGCAACGACAGGGGGCGCGAGCTACACCTTC
TRBV2	.	TRBD2	TRBJ2-1	CASRASSGRSYNEQFF	TGTGCCAGCAGAGCCTCTAGCGGACGCTCCTACAATGAGCAGTTCTTC
TRBV19	.	.	TRBJ1-1	CASSTHPLQGGWKNTEAFF	TGTGCCAGTAGTACTCACCCCTTACAGGGAGGATGGAAGAACACTGAAGCCTTCTTT
TRBV6-5	.	TRBD1	TRBJ1-3	CASRTTGGPGNTIYF	TGTGCCAGCAGAACTACAGGGGGTCCTGGAAACACCATATATTTT
TRBV4-1	once	.	TRBJ2-3	CASSQIGGVSTDTQYF	TGCGCCAGCAGCCAGATAGGAGGCGTGAGCACAGATACGCAGTATTTT
TRBV18	.	.	TRBJ1-3	CASSPPSEAGNTIYF	TGTGCCAGCTCACCCCCAAGTGAGGCCGGAAACACCATATATTTT
TRBV19	.	.	TRBJ1-5	CASSVRERDQPQHF	TGTGCCAGTAGTGTCCGGGAGAGGGATCAGCCCCAGCATTTT
TRBV2	.	TRBD1	TRBJ1-4	CASSESIGQGEKLFF	TGTGCCAGCAGTGAAAGCATTGGACAGGGTGAAAAACTGTTTTTT
TRBV9	.	.	TRBJ2-3	CATENWTTLDTQYF	TGTGCCACCGAAAATTGGACCACACTAGATACGCAGTATTTT
TRBV19	.	.	TRBJ2-2	CASSSLYRSTGELFF	TGTGCCAGTAGTTCACTATACAGGTCGACCGGGGAGCTGTTTTTT
TRBV5-1	.	TRBD2	TRBJ2-3	CASSLRTSEADTQYF	TGCGCCAGCAGCTTGCGGACTAGCGAAGCAGATACGCAGTATTTT
TRBV2	.	.	TRBJ2-1	CASSSQMGAGEQFF	TGTGCCAGCAGTTCGCAAATGGGGGCCGGTGAGCAGTTCTTC
TRBV6-5	.	.	TRBJ2-5	CASSYSPGTETQYF	TGTGCCAGCAGTTACTCGCCAGGGACAGAGACCCAGTACTTC
TRBV9	.	TRBD1	TRBJ2-7	CASSVRDRAPYEQYF	TGTGCCAGCAGCGTGAGGGACAGGGCACCATACGAGCAGTACTTC
TRBV5-5	.	.	TRBJ2-7	CASSLGRGQGGYEQYF	TGTGCCAGCAGCTTGGGGAGGGGCCAGGGGGGCTACGAGCAGTACTTC
TRBV5-6	.	.	TRBJ2-3	CASSSRPAWGDTQYF	TGTGCCAGCAGCTCTCGTCCCGCCTGGGGGGATACGCAGTATTTT
TRBV18	.	TRBD1	TRBJ1-5	CASSPGQDSFQPQHF	TGTGCCAGCTCACCGGGACAGGACTCTTTTCAGCCCCAGCATTTT
TRBV11-2	.	.	TRBJ1-3	CASSLPQLSGNTIYF	TGTGCCAGCAGCCTCCCCCAGCTCTCTGGAAACACCATATATTTT
TRBV7-9	.	.	TRBJ2-7	CASSLGSRGYEQYF	TGTGCCAGCAGCTTGGGCTCCCGGGGTTACGAGCAGTACTTC
TRBV4-1	.	.	TRBJ1-2	CASRNPTKGPYGYTF	TGCGCCAGCAGGAACCCCACTAAGGGCCCCTATGGCTACACCTTC
TRBV24-1	.	TRBD2	TRBJ2-3	CATSDLAGGQGTDTQYF	TGTGCCACCAGTGATCTAGCGGGGGGGCAGGGGACAGATACGCAGTATTTT
TRBV4-1	few	TRBD1	TRBJ1-2	CASSQPGQGARDGRGYGYTF	TGCGCCAGCAGCCAGCCGGGACAGGGGGCGCGAGATGGCCGGGGCTATGGCTACACCTTC
TRBV10-3	once	TRBD2	TRBJ2-5	CAISEAGGSATQYF	TGTGCCATCAGTGAAGCGGGGGGGTCGGCGACCCAGTACTTC
TRBV10-1	.	TRBD1	TRBJ2-3	CASRPGGADTQYF	TGCGCCAGCAGGCCAGGGGGCGCAGATACGCAGTATTTT